The 13 T cell receptor beta chains below come from one sample, sequenced in a study of PD-L1 blockade in urothelial cancer. Assay: immunoSEQ multiplex PCR; the TCRdb copy retains only in-frame clones and omits some. The repertoire has 95,000 or so clones, around 87% of them found once; the top ten carry 1.5% to 2%. Time point: pretreatment peripheral blood. Sequencing used PBMCs, obtained around atezolizumab (anti-PD-L1) treatment. Receptor source: a man aged 55-75 years with urothelial cancer.

This chain links TRBV11-3 with TRBJ2-3, with 12 bases that match TRBD1. Looked up from germline, CDR1 is SGHNT and CDR2 is YENEEA. This CDR3 spans 15 amino acids. After removal of 7 bases from V and 6 bases from J, the junction contained 8 bases not matched to a gene. This CDR3 is CASTNRDRGPDTQYF. The CDR3 DNA is TGTGCCAGCACTAACCGGGACAGGGGGCCGGATACGCAGTATTTT.

The V call is TRBV5-1, the J call TRBJ2-1, with 7 bases identical to TRBD1. The CDR3 is 15 residues long. Germline values: CDR1 SGHRS, CDR2 YFSETQ. The ends lost 5 bases at V and 2 bases at J; junction bases unmatched: 7. CDR3 in DNA: TGCGCCAGCAGTCACCGACAGGGAGCCTACAATGAGCAGTTCTTC. Translation: CASSHRQGAYNEQFF.

The genes are TRBV9 and TRBJ2-5; 8 bases agree with TRBD2. The germline V gene has CDR1 SGDLS and CDR2 YYNGEE. CDR3 size: 13 residues. V lost 0 bases to trimming and J lost 5 bases; unmatched junction nucleotides: 0. The DNA of the CDR3 is TGTGCCAGCAGCGTAGTAGCGGGGGAGACCCAGTACTTC. As protein: CASSVVAGETQYF. Together with reference TRBV9 and TRBJ2-5, the CDR3 gives the full variable domain: DSGVTQTPKHLITATGQRVTLRCSPRSGDLSVYWYQQSLDQGLQFLIQYYNGEERAKGNILERFSAQQFPDLHSELNLSSLELGDSALYFCASSVVAGETQYFGPGTRLLVL.

The chain is built from TRBV13 and TRBJ2-1, with 16 bases matching TRBD2. This CDR3 spans 19 amino acids. With 5 bases clipped from V and 8 bases from J, the junction kept 15 bases outside the gene matches. Germline lookup yields CDR1 PRHDT and CDR2 FYEKMQ (reference sequence). In nucleotides, the CDR3 is TGTGCCAGCAGCCCGGGACTAGCGGGGGGGCCTACCGTTCCGGATGAGCAGTTCTTC. Amino acid sequence: CASSPGLAGGPTVPDEQFF.

The chain recombines TRBV7-2 with TRBJ1-5; 10 nucleotides agree with TRBD1. The CDR3 sequence is 15 residues long. Trimming cost V 2 bases and J 4 bases; bases outside gene matches: 2. Looked up from germline, CDR1 is SGHTA and CDR2 is FQGNSA. The CDR3 reads CASSLSDRGNQPQHF. Written as DNA, the CDR3 is TGTGCCAGCAGCTTATCGGACAGGGGGAATCAGCCCCAGCATTTT.

The chain recombines TRBV7-8 with TRBJ2-5; D remains unclear. The CDR3 has 10 amino acids. Germline CDR1 SGHVS, CDR2 FQNEAQ. The V and J ends lost 11 bases and 4 bases respectively, with 8 bases between them. The DNA of the CDR3 is TGTGCCTCCTCGGGAGAGACCCAGTACTTC. Protein sequence: CASSGETQYF.

The chain joins TRBV28 to TRBJ1-5; 8 positions match TRBD1. CDR3 length: 15 amino acids. Germline V gives CDR1 MDHEN, CDR2 SYDVKM. J gave up 2 bases and V 3 bases, and 3 bases lay outside the gene matches. The CDR3 loop is CASSFEDRGNQPQHF. For the CDR3, the DNA is TGTGCCAGCAGTTTCGAGGACAGGGGCAATCAGCCCCAGCATTTT.

V and J are TRBV19 and TRBJ1-4; D uncertain. The germline V gene has CDR1 LNHDA and CDR2 SQIVND (reference sequence). The CDR3 is 12 amino acids. V lost 5 bases and J 7 bases, leaving 8 bases between the germline ends. Here the CDR3 DNA reads TGTGCCAGTAGTCAAGGAGGTGAAAAACTGTTTTTT. This encodes CASSQGGEKLFF.

V gene TRBV10-3 combines with J gene TRBJ2-3; 12 bases are a match to TRBD1. J was trimmed by 5 bases and V by 2 bases; bases with no gene match: 5. The CDR3 runs to 16 residues. CDR1 and CDR2 from the germline V gene are ENHRY and SYGVKD. DNA of the CDR3: TGTGCCATCAGTGAGCCCGGGACAGGGGGCAGAGATACGCAGTATTTT. It translates to CAISEPGTGGRDTQYF.

The chain has TRBV28 and TRBJ2-7; D not resolved. Germline CDR1 is MDHEN and CDR2 is SYDVKM. The CDR3 runs 13 residues. V lost 6 bases and J lost 1, with 10 bases in between. CDR3 protein: CASSDSISYEQYF. DNA of the CDR3: TGTGCCAGCAGCGACTCGATTTCCTACGAGCAGTACTTC.

This clone was seen only once. The gene calls are TRBV7-2 and TRBJ2-7; 8 nucleotides agree with TRBD2. This CDR3 has 15 amino acids. CDR1 is SGHTA, CDR2 FQGNSA, per germline. V was pared by 6 bases and J by 4 bases, with 11 bases of the junction left unmatched. CDR3 bases: TGTGCCAGCAGTTCCTCCGGGACTAGGAGGTACGAGCAGTACTTC. Translated: CASSSSGTRRYEQYF.

This clone was seen a single time. Other DNA sequences in this sample translate to the same CDR3. The gene calls are TRBV6-5 and TRBJ2-1; a weak D match, TRBD2 (7 bases). Germline CDR1 and CDR2: MNHEY and SVGAGI. Trimming stripped 6 bases from V and 6 bases from J, with 12 bases between. The CDR3 runs 13 residues. CDR3 nucleotides: TGTGCCAGCAGACAGGGCGGGGGCAATGAGCAGTTCTTC. It specifies CASRQGGGNEQFF.

The chain recombines TRBV5-4 with TRBJ2-5, with a possible D match to TRBD1 (6 bases). In germline, CDR1 is SGHNT, CDR2 YYREEE (reference sequence). Trimming stripped 4 bases from V and 4 bases from J, with 17 bases between. The CDR3 runs 15 residues. The CDR3 nucleotides are TGTGCCAGCAGCGCCCCTACAGGGCGAGGAGAGACCCAGTACTTC. Amino acid sequence: CASSAPTGRGETQYF.